This T cell receptor (beta chain) appears in the sequencing data of a study of shared clonotypes between healthy human individuals. Germline V gives CDR1 SQVTM, CDR2 ANQGSEA. The CDR3 consists of 12 residues. The germline V and J ends were trimmed by 5 bases and 4 bases, with 11 bases remaining between them. Clones were sequenced by immunoSEQ multiplex PCR, and TCRdb holds only the in-frame ones, with some missing. This table holds about 2 million clones, 85% to 95% found once. As for this clone: Additional DNA sequences in this sample encode the identical CDR3.

This sequence originates from a man younger than 35 in good health. The chain couples TRBV29-1 to TRBJ1-1, with D possibly TRBD1 on 5 matching bases. What was sequenced was naive CD4+ T cells sorted from blood. Subset denoted: CD45RA+ positively selected. The CDR3 sequence: CSVRGGATEAFF. Written as DNA, the CDR3 is TGCAGCGTTCGGGGAGGGGCCACTGAAGCTTTCTTT. Variable domain in full (rest from reference TRBV29-1 and TRBJ1-1): SAVISQKPSRDICQRGTSLTIQCQVDSQVTMMFWYRQQPGQSLTLIATANQGSEATYESGFVIDKFPISRPNLTFSTLTVSNMSPEDSSIYLCSVRGGATEAFFGQGTRLTVV.